These 19 T cell receptor beta chains were all obtained from the same sample, sequenced in a study of identical twins. Using its own MiXCR run on the 5' RACE reads, TCRdb lists one record per CDR3 protein. The sample contains hundreds of thousands of distinct CDR3 sequences, 8.6% of which appear only once. These data also formed part of another study, on yellow fever vaccine responses in identical twins.

The sample taken for sequencing was PBMCs. These receptors were taken from a woman aged 18-30 years in good health.

This clonotype was counted a few times. The chain joins TRBV7-2 to TRBJ2-3; unclear D gene. The V end was cut by 1 base, the J end by 5 bases, with 7 bases between. Germline-derived CDR1 and CDR2 are SGHTA and FQGNSA. This CDR3 has 13 amino acids. CDR3 protein: CASSLEYVDTQYF. For the CDR3, the DNA is TGTGCCAGCAGCTTAGAGTACGTAGATACGCAGTATTTT.

This clonotype was counted a few times. This chain joins TRBV10-1 and TRBJ2-7; 7 nucleotides line up with TRBD1. The germline gives CDR1 WNHNN, CDR2 SYGVQD (reference sequence). The CDR3 loop spans 15 amino acids. The V and J ends lost 3 bases and 2 bases, in that order; junction bases with no gene match: 7. The CDR3 protein is CASSDGGQKPYEQYF. The CDR3 bases are TGCGCCAGCAGTGATGGGGGACAGAAACCCTACGAGCAGTACTTC.

The CDR3 DNA reads as TGTGCCAGCAGCCCGCTCACTAGCGGGAAAACCTACGAGCAGTACTTC. It translates to CASSPLTSGKTYEQYF. This chain joins TRBV6-2 or TRBV6-3 and TRBJ2-7; 10 nucleotides align to TRBD2. J was trimmed by 2 bases and V by 6 bases; bases with no gene match: 10. Germline V lookup: CDR1 MNHEY, CDR2 SVGEGT. CDR3 length equals 16 residues.

This clonotype showed up many times. The rearrangement uses TRBV7-9 and TRBJ2-7; D not resolved. The V gene lost 5 bases and the J gene lost 5 bases, with 10 bases spanning the gap. The CDR3 spans 12 residues. Germline-derived CDR1 and CDR2 are SEHNR and FQNEAQ (reference sequence). The CDR3 loop is CASSPTENEQYF. In DNA form, the CDR3 reads TGTGCCAGCAGCCCGACTGAGAACGAGCAGTACTTC.

This clonotype was seen only once. CDR3 region: CASSLVTPLRRGGGGDTQYF. CDR3 nucleotides: TGTGCCAGCAGCTTGGTTACGCCCTTACGGCGGGGGGGCGGGGGAGATACGCAGTATTTT. This chain joins TRBV11-2 and TRBJ2-3; TRBD2 aligns across 9 bases. The CDR3 is 20 amino acids. J lost 5 bases, V lost 3 bases, and 21 bases had no gene match. In germline, CDR1 is SGHAT, CDR2 FQNNGV.

The gene calls are TRBV20-1 and TRBJ2-2; the match to TRBD2 covers 9 bases. Germline CDR1 reads DFQATT; CDR2 reads SNEGSKA (reference sequence). The CDR3 totals 17 residues. V shed 0 bases and J 3 bases; nucleotides not matched to a gene: 8. CDR3 bases: TGCAGTGCTAGAGACCCCAGGCGGGGGGGCGACACCGGGGAGCTGTTTTTT. Encoded protein: CSARDPRRGGDTGELFF.

The chain employs TRBV19 and TRBJ1-5; D possibly corresponds to TRBD1 (6 bases). The CDR3 length is 15 residues. V lost 4 bases and J lost 9, with 19 bases in between. Germline lookup yields CDR1 LNHDA and CDR2 SQIVND (reference sequence). CDR3 in amino acids: CASSTGVLVVRPQHF. In DNA, the CDR3 is TGTGCCAGTAGTACAGGGGTCCTCGTTGTTCGGCCCCAGCATTTT. Supplemented by reference TRBV19 and TRBJ1-5, the full variable domain reads DGGITQSPKYLFRKEGQNVTLSCEQNLNHDAMYWYRQDPGQGLRLIYYSQIVNDFQKGDIAEGYSVSREKKESFPLTVTSAQKNPTAFYLCASSTGVLVVRPQHFGDGTRLSIL.

This rearrangement joins TRBV15 to TRBJ2-7, with a weak D call TRBD2 (6 bases). V was trimmed by 2 bases and J by 2 bases, leaving 16 bases between them. Germline V gene sequence: CDR1 LNHNV, CDR2 YYDKDF (reference sequence). The CDR3 covers 16 residues. The CDR3 DNA is TGTGCCACCAGCAGAACAGCCGGGACGGGAGCCTACGAGCAGTACTTC. This sequence encodes CATSRTAGTGAYEQYF.

J is TRBJ1-5 and V is TRBV2; 7 bases align to TRBD1. This CDR3 is 14 amino acids long. Germline V gene data show CDR1 as SNHLY and CDR2 as FYNNEI. Trimming cost V 5 bases and J 5 bases; bases outside gene matches: 6. The CDR3 DNA follows: TGTGCCAGCAGTCCCCGGGACAGAGATCAGCCCCAGCATTTT. Encoded protein: CASSPRDRDQPQHF.

This chain links TRBV20-1 with TRBJ2-1; 9 nucleotides match TRBD2. Trimming took 3 bases from V and 5 from J; bases not matched to a gene: 5. Germline V CDR1 and CDR2: DFQATT, SNEGSKA (reference sequence). The CDR3 totals 14 residues. This CDR3 reads CSARDSGSHNEQFF. The CDR3 coding sequence is TGCAGTGCTAGGGATAGCGGGAGCCACAATGAGCAGTTCTTC.

The rearrangement uses TRBV27 and TRBJ2-7; 8 nucleotides match TRBD1. There are 14 residues in the CDR3. Germline V gene data show CDR1 as MNHEY and CDR2 as SMNVEV (reference sequence). V lost 10 bases and J lost 6; bases outside the gene matches: 14. CDR3 sequence reads: CATQGQDLSGEQYF. The CDR3 coding sequence is TGTGCCACCCAGGGACAGGACCTTTCGGGCGAGCAGTACTTC.

This clonotype was observed many times. The V gene is TRBV20-1, the J gene TRBJ2-2; 9 positions match TRBD1. V lost 6 bases and J lost 5; bases outside the gene matches: 7. The CDR3 is made up of 14 amino acids. The germline V gene encodes CDR1 DFQATT and CDR2 SNEGSKA (reference sequence). The CDR3, as DNA: TGCAGTGCACTCACCGGGACAGGGACCGGGGAGCTGTTTTTT. Translated: CSALTGTGTGELFF.

This clonotype was seen only a few times. This sequence joins TRBV24-1 and TRBJ2-1, with 13 bases fitting TRBD2. Trimming took 3 bases from V and 3 from J; bases not matched to a gene: 4. Germline loops: CDR1 KGHDR, CDR2 SFDVKD. This CDR3 spans 17 amino acids. The chain's CDR3 is CATSDRGLAGIYNEQFF. The CDR3 DNA is TGTGCCACCAGTGATCGGGGACTAGCGGGAATCTACAATGAGCAGTTCTTC.

This clonotype was detected only a few times. The V gene is TRBV11-2, the J gene TRBJ2-2; 12 bases agree with TRBD2. Germline V lookup: CDR1 SGHAT, CDR2 FQNNGV. There are 14 residues in the CDR3. The V gene end was trimmed by 7 bases and the J gene end by 6 bases; junction bases not matched to a gene: 3. The CDR3 coding sequence is TGTGCCAGCACCCTAGCGGGAGGGGCCGGGGAGCTGTTTTTT. Translation: CASTLAGGAGELFF.

V is TRBV11-2 and J is TRBJ2-1; D might be TRBD1 (6 bases). V was shortened by 5 bases and J by 7 bases, with 12 bases between the two germline ends. In germline, CDR1 is SGHAT, CDR2 FQNNGV. This CDR3 is 13 amino acids long. CDR3 region: CASSITQGNEQFF. Written as DNA, the CDR3 is TGTGCCAGCAGCATAACTCAGGGGAATGAGCAGTTCTTC.

This clonotype was detected a few times. The junction and the germline gene differ at one end; a read error may be behind it. The J gene is TRBJ2-2, the V gene TRBV7-7, with 12 bases identical to TRBD2. The CDR3 contains 15 residues. The germline V gene encodes CDR1 SSHAT and CDR2 FNYEAQ (reference sequence). CDR3 sequence reads: CASSFGLAGSGELFF. Here the CDR3 DNA reads TGTGCTAGCAGCTTTGGACTAGCGGGATCCGGGGAGCTGTTTTTT.

This clonotype was observed a handful of times. The rearrangement links TRBV5-1 to TRBJ2-6; 10 bases map to TRBD1. CDR1 and CDR2 (germline): SGHRS, YFSETQ. The CDR3 length is 18 residues. V shed 0 bases, J shed 0 bases, and the junction held 3 bases outside the gene matches. The CDR3 DNA reads as TGCGCCAGCAGCTTGGCCGGGACAGGGGCCTCTGGGGCCAACGTCCTGACTTTC. Translated: CASSLAGTGASGANVLTF.

The rearrangement joins TRBV20-1 to TRBJ2-3; 13 nucleotides match TRBD2. This CDR3 spans 15 amino acids. Germline CDR1 DFQATT, CDR2 SNEGSKA (reference sequence). Trimming removed 2 bases from V and 6 bases from J; junction bases left unmatched: 5. The CDR3 loop is CSARPGLAGKDTQYF. The CDR3 nucleotides are TGCAGTGCTAGACCGGGACTAGCGGGGAAGGATACGCAGTATTTT.

For this clonotype: The junction does not match germline at one end; this may be a read error. The chain links TRBV7-2 to TRBJ2-7; D perhaps matches TRBD1 (6 bases). Germline CDR1 SGHTA, CDR2 FQGNSA. The CDR3 spans 14 residues. The CDR3 DNA reads TGTGCCAGCAGCTTAGCCCAGGGGAGCTCCGAGCATTACTTC. Its translation: CASSLAQGSSEHYF.